The 3 T cell receptor beta chains reported below all come from one sample, sequenced in a study of spatial heterogeneity in lung cancer. Each CDR3 protein gets one entry after TCRdb re-called the 5' RACE reads with MiXCR. Counted here are roughly 99,000 distinct CDR3 sequences, roughly 19% occurring once; the ten biggest clones make up 21%. Time point in this sample: blood at routine non-recurrence follow-up after resection. The sequences come from PBMCs, collected at follow-up. These receptors all come from a male donor with early-stage non-small cell lung cancer.

This clonotype was found a few times. The chain uses TRBV27 and TRBJ1-6; TRBD1 might be the D (6 bases). Germline V lookup: CDR1 MNHEY, CDR2 SMNVEV (reference sequence). Trimming cost V 2 bases and J 8 bases, with 13 bases left between them. The CDR3 is 15 amino acids. The DNA for the CDR3 is TGTGCCAGCAGTTTACTTGGCGAGGGGGATTCACCCCTCCACTTT. Its protein is CASSLLGEGDSPLHF.

This clonotype has only a few counts. The chain carries TRBV12-3 or TRBV12-4 and TRBJ1-1; 9 bases fit TRBD1. This CDR3 is built from 15 residues. The V and J ends lost 6 bases and 4 bases, in that order; junction bases with no gene match: 9. CDR3 loop: CASSLGQGFATEAFF. CDR3 DNA: TGTGCCAGCAGCTTGGGACAGGGTTTTGCCACTGAAGCTTTCTTT.

The CDR3 protein is CASSPPQLRTGELFF. The DNA of the CDR3 is TGTGCCAGCAGTCCCCCCCAGCTTCGAACCGGGGAGCTGTTTTTT. The V call is TRBV27, the J call TRBJ2-2; D remains ambiguous. With 5 bases removed from V and 5 bases from J, the gap between germline ends came to 15 bases. The germline CDR1 and CDR2 sequences are MNHEY and SMNVEV (reference sequence). There are 15 residues in the CDR3.